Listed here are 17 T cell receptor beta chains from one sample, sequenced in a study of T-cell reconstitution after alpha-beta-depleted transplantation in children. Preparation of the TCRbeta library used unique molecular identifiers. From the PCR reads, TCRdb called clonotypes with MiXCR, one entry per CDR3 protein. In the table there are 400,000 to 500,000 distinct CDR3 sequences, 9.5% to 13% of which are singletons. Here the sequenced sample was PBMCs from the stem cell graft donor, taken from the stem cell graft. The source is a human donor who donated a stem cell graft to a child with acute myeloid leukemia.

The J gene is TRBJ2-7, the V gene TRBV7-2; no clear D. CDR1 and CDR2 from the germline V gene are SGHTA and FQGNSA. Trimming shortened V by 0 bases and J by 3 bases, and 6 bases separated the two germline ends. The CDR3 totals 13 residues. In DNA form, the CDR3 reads TGTGCCAGCAGCTTAGCACAGAGCTACGAGCAGTACTTC. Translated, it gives CASSLAQSYEQYF.

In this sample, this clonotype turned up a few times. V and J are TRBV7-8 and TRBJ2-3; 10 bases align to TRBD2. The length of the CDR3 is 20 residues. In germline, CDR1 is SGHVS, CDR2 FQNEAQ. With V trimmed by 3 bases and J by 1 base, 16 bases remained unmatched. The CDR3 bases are TGTGCCAGCAGCTTCGGTTTTAAGCTTAGCGGGAGGTCTGGCACAGATACGCAGTATTTT. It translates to CASSFGFKLSGRSGTDTQYF.

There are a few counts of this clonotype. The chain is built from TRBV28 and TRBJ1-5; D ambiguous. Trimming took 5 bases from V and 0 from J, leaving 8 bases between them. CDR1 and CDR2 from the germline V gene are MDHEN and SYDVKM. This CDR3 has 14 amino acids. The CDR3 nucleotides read TGTGCCAGCAGTAGCCCGAATAGCAATCAGCCCCAGCATTTT. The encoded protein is CASSSPNSNQPQHF.

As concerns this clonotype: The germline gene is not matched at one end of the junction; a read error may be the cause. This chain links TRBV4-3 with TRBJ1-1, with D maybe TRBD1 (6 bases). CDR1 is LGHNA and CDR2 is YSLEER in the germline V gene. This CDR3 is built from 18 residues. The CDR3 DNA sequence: TGCGCCAGCAGCCATACTGGGACCGCCGGGGGGCGGAACACTGAAGCCTTCTTT. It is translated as CASSHTGTAGGRNTEAFF.

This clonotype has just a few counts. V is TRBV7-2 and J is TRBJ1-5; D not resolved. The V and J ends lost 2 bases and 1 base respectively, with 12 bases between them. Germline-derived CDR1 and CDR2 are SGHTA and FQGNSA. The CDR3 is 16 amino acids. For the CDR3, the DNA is TGTGCCAGCAGCTTAAATGACCCGGGGAGCAATCAGCCCCAGCATTTT. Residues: CASSLNDPGSNQPQHF.

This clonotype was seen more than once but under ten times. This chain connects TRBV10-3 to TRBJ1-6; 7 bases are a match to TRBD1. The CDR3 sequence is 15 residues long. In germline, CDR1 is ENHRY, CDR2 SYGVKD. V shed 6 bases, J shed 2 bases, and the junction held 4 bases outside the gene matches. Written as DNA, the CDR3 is TGTGCCATCAGCCAGGGGGTGGCCTATAATTCACCCCTCCACTTT. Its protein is CAISQGVAYNSPLHF.

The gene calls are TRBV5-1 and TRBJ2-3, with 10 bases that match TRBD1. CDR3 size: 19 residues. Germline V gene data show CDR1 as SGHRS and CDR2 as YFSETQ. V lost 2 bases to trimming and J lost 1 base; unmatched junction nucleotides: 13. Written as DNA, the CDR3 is TGCGCCAGCAGCTTCGTGAGGACAGGGGGAGTTGGTCGCACAGATACGCAGTATTTT. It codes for CASSFVRTGGVGRTDTQYF.

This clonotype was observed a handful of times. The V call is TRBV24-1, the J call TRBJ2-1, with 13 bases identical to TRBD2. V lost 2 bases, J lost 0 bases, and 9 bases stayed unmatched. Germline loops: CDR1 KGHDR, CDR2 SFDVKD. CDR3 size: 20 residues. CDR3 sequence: CATSDSTGTSGISSYNEQFF. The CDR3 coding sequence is TGTGCCACCAGTGATTCCACCGGGACTAGCGGGATTAGCTCCTACAATGAGCAGTTCTTC.

Here the CDR3 DNA reads TGTGCCAGCAAGCAAGCAGGTGGTGGAGAAGCTTTCTTT. It is translated as CASKQAGGGEAFF. The V call is TRBV3-1, the J call TRBJ1-1; D is unresolved. Trimming left V 7 bases short and J 8 bases short, with 17 bases between. Germline-derived CDR1 and CDR2 are LGHDT and YNNKEL (reference sequence). The CDR3 covers 13 residues.

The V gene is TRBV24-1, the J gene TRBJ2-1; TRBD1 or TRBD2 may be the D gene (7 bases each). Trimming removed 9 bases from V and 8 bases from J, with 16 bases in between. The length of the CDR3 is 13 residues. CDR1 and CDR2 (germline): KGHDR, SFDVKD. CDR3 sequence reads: CATQGGVTDEQFF. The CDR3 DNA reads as TGTGCCACCCAGGGGGGGGTTACGGATGAGCAGTTCTTC.

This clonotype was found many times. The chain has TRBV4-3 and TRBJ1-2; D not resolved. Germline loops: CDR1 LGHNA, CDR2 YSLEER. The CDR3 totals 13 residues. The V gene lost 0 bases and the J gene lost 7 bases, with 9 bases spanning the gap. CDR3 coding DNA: TGCGCCAGCAGCCAAGATAACGGGGTTGGCTACACCTTC. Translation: CASSQDNGVGYTF.

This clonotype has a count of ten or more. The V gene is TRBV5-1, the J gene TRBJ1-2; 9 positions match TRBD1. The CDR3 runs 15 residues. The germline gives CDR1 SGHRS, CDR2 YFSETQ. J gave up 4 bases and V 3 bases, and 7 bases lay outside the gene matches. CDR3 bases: TGCGCCAGCAGCTCGGGACAGGGCAAAGCCTATGGCTACACCTTC. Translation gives CASSSGQGKAYGYTF.

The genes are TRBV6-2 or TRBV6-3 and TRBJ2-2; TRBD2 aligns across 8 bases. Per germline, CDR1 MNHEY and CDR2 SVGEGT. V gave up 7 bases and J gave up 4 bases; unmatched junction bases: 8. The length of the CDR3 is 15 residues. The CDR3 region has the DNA TGTGCCAGCACCGGACTAGCAGGCCGCACCGGGGAGCTGTTTTTT. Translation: CASTGLAGRTGELFF.

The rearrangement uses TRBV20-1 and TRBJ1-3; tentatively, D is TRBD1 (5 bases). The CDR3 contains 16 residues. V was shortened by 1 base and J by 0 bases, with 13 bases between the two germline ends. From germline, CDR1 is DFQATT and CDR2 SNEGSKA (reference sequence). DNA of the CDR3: TGCAGTGCTAGAGTCCCCGGGGCCGGCTCTGGAAACACCATATATTTT. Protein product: CSARVPGAGSGNTIYF.

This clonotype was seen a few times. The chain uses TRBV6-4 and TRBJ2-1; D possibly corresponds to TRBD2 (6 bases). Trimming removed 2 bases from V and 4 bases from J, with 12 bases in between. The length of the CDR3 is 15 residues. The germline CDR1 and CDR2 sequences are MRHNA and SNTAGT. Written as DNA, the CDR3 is TGTGCCAGCAGTGACGGGGACGGGGGATACAATGAGCAGTTCTTC. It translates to CASSDGDGGYNEQFF.

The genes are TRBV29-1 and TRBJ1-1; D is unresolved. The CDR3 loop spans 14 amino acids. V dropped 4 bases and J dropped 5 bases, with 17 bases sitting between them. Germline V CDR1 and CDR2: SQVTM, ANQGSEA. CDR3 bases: TGCAGCGTTGCCTCAACGCTGAGGGTGACTGAAGCTTTCTTT. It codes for CSVASTLRVTEAFF.

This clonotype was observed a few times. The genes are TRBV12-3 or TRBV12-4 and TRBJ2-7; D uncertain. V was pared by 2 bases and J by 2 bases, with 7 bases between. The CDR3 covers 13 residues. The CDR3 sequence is CASSLNFPYEQYF. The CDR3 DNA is TGTGCCAGCAGTTTAAACTTTCCCTACGAGCAGTACTTC.